This T cell receptor (beta chain) was identified during a study of shared clonotypes between healthy human individuals. This clone has more than one count but fewer than ten. The table came from immunoSEQ multiplex PCR; TCRdb's copy has only in-frame clones and leaves some out. Of about 2 million clones listed, 90% to 95% are singletons. The sequenced sample consisted of naive CD4+ T cells sorted from blood. Subset defined: CD45RA+ positively selected. The receptor was isolated from a man aged 18 to 29 in good health.

The chain's CDR3 is CASSIAASGEQYF. The CDR3 coding sequence is TGTGCCAGTAGTATAGCCGCCAGCGGGGAGCAGTACTTC. The chain joins TRBV19 to TRBJ2-7; possibly TRBD2 for D (6 bases). The germline V and J ends were trimmed by 1 base and 7 bases, with 11 bases remaining between them. The CDR3 spans 13 residues. Germline assignment: CDR1 LNHDA and CDR2 SQIVND (reference sequence).